The subject of this entry is one TCR beta chain. No antigen is known for it. Clones were read by immunoSEQ multiplex PCR, and TCRdb kept only the in-frame ones, dropping some. This table has about 110,000 clones, 90% to 95% appearing once. This specimen comes from a study of T cell responses to AZD1222 COVID-19 vaccine. Study summary: Pooling of second doses given at about 4 or about 12 weeks was done.

Study-wide findings and caveats: In a largely white British group with more females than males, clonal diversity was possibly underestimated.

The source material was peripheral blood, sampled on day 0 of AZD1222 vaccination. This TCR derives from an adult in good health.

CDR3 protein: CASSQVGYTEAFF. In nucleotides, the CDR3 is TGTGCCAGCAGCCAAGTTGGGTACACTGAAGCTTTCTTT. The V and J genes are TRBV3-1 (or the pseudogene TRBV3-2) and TRBJ1-1; D gene uncertain. V lost 1 base and J lost 3, with 6 bases in between. CDR1 and CDR2 from the germline V gene are LGHDT and YNNKEL (reference sequence). The CDR3 is made up of 13 amino acids.